This T cell receptor (beta chain) was identified during a study of T cell responses to AZD1222 COVID-19 vaccine. TCRdb's table, derived via immunoSEQ multiplex PCR, lists solely in-frame clones and lacks some. The sample consists of some 170,000 clones, approximately 92% of them appearing once. This TCR was sampled from an adult in good health. Source: peripheral blood, taken on day 0 of AZD1222 vaccination.

CDR3 sequence: CASSLGAGRAARNTEAFF. In DNA, the CDR3 is TGTGCCAGCAGCTTAGGGGCGGGCAGAGCAGCTAGGAACACTGAAGCTTTCTTT. The chain couples TRBV11-2 to TRBJ1-1; no clear D. The V end was cut by 1 base, the J end by 1 base, with 19 bases between. The CDR3 is made up of 18 amino acids. The germline V gene has CDR1 SGHAT and CDR2 FQNNGV.